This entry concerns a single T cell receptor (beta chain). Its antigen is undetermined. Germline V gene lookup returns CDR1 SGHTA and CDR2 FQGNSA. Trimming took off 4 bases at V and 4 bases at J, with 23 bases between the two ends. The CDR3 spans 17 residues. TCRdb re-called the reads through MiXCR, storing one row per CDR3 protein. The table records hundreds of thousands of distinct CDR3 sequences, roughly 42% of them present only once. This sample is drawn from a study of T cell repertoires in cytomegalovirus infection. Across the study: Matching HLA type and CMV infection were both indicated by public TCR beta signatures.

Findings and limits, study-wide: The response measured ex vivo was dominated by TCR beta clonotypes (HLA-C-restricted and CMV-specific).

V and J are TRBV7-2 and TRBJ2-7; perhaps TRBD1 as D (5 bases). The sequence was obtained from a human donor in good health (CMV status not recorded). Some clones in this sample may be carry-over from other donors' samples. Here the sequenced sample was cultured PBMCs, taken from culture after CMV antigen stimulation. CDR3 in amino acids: CASSSTEDNTRVYEQYF. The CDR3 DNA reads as TGTGCCAGCAGCTCTACCGAGGACAATACAAGAGTTTACGAGCAGTACTTC.